The 20 T cell receptor beta chains presented below share a single source sample, sequenced in a study of blood T cell repertoires in COVID-19. Using immunoSEQ multiplex PCR, the repertoire was profiled, and TCRdb retains in-frame clones only, with some absent. This table has roughly 50,000 clones, more than 80% appearing once. The specimen sequenced was peripheral blood. The receptor source for this set is a man aged 60 to 75 with acute or convalescent COVID-19.

The CDR3 loop reads CASSLRLWTGIQGSGANVLTF. CDR3 DNA: TGCGCCAGCAGCTTGAGGTTGTGGACAGGGATCCAGGGGTCCGGGGCCAACGTCCTGACTTTC. V is TRBV5-1 and J is TRBJ2-6; 8 bases map to TRBD1. The junction had 19 bases not matched to a gene; V was cut back by 1 base and J by 4 bases. Germline-derived CDR1 and CDR2 are SGHRS and YFSETQ. The CDR3 contains 21 residues.

V usage is TRBV18 and J usage is TRBJ1-2; D is possibly TRBD1 (6 bases). V shed 6 bases and J shed 4 bases, with 12 bases lying between them. The CDR3 sequence is 13 residues long. In germline, CDR1 is KGHSH, CDR2 LQKENI. The CDR3 nucleotides are TGTGCCAGCTCCCCGGACAGAATCTATGGCTACACCTTC. Translation: CASSPDRIYGYTF.

This chain joins TRBV12-5 and TRBJ2-1, with 14 nucleotides matching TRBD2. The junction had 8 bases not matched to a gene; V was cut back by 1 base and J by 3 bases. In germline, CDR1 is LGHNT, CDR2 FRNRAP. The CDR3 has 19 amino acids. CDR3 DNA sequence: TGTGCTAGTGGTTTGGGGGGACTAGCGGGAGAAGAGTACTACAATGAGCAGTTCTTC. It specifies CASGLGGLAGEEYYNEQFF.

The chain couples TRBV11-2 to TRBJ1-3; D not resolved. Germline CDR1 is SGHAT and CDR2 is FQNNGV. The V gene lost 2 bases and the J gene lost 0 bases, with 8 bases spanning the gap. The CDR3 spans 15 residues. The CDR3 DNA reads as TGTGCCAGCAGCTTACTACTGCACTCTGGAAACACCATATATTTT. This encodes CASSLLLHSGNTIYF.

This chain links TRBV5-1 with TRBJ2-5; 9 bases line up with TRBD2. This CDR3 is built from 15 residues. Germline CDR1 SGHRS, CDR2 YFSETQ. The V and J ends lost 3 bases and 5 bases, in that order; junction bases with no gene match: 8. In nucleotides, the CDR3 is TGCGCCAGCAGCTCTAGCGGGGACCCCTGGGAGACCCAGTACTTC. Its protein product is CASSSSGDPWETQYF.

The chain combines TRBV5-4 with TRBJ2-7, with 10 positions matching TRBD2. The V and J ends lost 3 bases and 0 bases, in that order; junction bases with no gene match: 3. Germline V gene data show CDR1 as SGHNT and CDR2 as YYREEE (reference sequence). The CDR3 has 15 residues. DNA of the CDR3: TGTGCCAGCAGCTGGACTAGCGGTTACTCCTACGAGCAGTACTTC. Protein sequence: CASSWTSGYSYEQYF.

This chain uses TRBV5-1 with TRBJ2-6; no reliable D call. Per germline, CDR1 SGHRS and CDR2 YFSETQ. There are 13 residues in the CDR3. Trimming took 2 bases from V and 4 from J, leaving 4 bases between them. The CDR3 nucleotides read TGCGCCAGCAGCTTCTCCGGGGCCAACGTCCTGACTTTC. Protein: CASSFSGANVLTF.

CDR3 nucleotide sequence: TGCAGCGTTGACGCCGGTTCACTTCGAGGCTACACCTTC. Protein product: CSVDAGSLRGYTF. The J gene is TRBJ1-2, the V gene TRBV29-1, with D hard to call. This CDR3 contains 13 residues. Germline V gives CDR1 SQVTM, CDR2 ANQGSEA. V lost 3 bases to trimming and J lost 8 bases, with 16 bases between them.

The V and J genes are TRBV9 and TRBJ2-2; the D is unclear. This CDR3 is 16 amino acids long. Germline-derived CDR1 and CDR2 are SGDLS and YYNGEE. V was pared by 0 bases and J by 6 bases, with 15 bases between. The CDR3 here is CASSVGRSALPGELFF. DNA for the CDR3: TGTGCCAGCAGCGTAGGCCGGAGCGCCTTACCCGGGGAGCTGTTTTTT.

This sequence joins TRBV3-1 (or the pseudogene TRBV3-2) and TRBJ2-7; D may be TRBD2 (7 bases). Germline V gene data show CDR1 as LGHDT and CDR2 as YNNKEL (reference sequence). Trimming pared 1 base from V and 6 bases from J, leaving 25 bases between. CDR3 length: 18 amino acids. This CDR3 reads CASSQGFRSLVGGLEQYF. Written as DNA, the CDR3 is TGTGCCAGCAGCCAAGGTTTTAGGTCACTAGTCGGGGGGCTCGAGCAGTACTTC.

A few counts support this clone. This CDR3 reads CASSLGPGGADTQYF. As DNA, the CDR3 is TGTGCCAGCAGCTTGGGTCCCGGAGGAGCAGATACGCAGTATTTT. The J gene is TRBJ2-3, the V gene TRBV5-4; D may be TRBD2 (5 bases). V was cut by 0 bases and J by 4 bases, with 12 bases left in between. Germline V gives CDR1 SGHNT, CDR2 YYREEE (reference sequence). CDR3 length: 15 residues.

This chain connects TRBV7-8 to TRBJ1-3, with 8 bases that match TRBD1. The CDR3 covers 17 residues. V was pared by 5 bases and J by 3 bases, with 12 bases of the junction left unmatched. Germline CDR1 and CDR2: SGHVS and FQNEAQ. In nucleotides, the CDR3 is TGTGCCAGCAGCCCCTTCCGGGACAGGATACGTGGAAACACCATATATTTT. This encodes CASSPFRDRIRGNTIYF.

This clone has only a few counts. The chain recombines TRBV12-5 with TRBJ2-1; maybe TRBD1 (5 bases). The length of the CDR3 is 12 residues. V was cut by 7 bases and J by 7 bases, with 11 bases left in between. Germline lookup yields CDR1 LGHNT and CDR2 FRNRAP. CDR3 sequence reads: CASALKGNEQFF. The CDR3, as DNA: TGTGCTAGTGCCCTGAAGGGGAATGAGCAGTTCTTC.

Notes on this clone: A much larger clone is a single base away; this may be a read error. This sequence joins TRBV2 and TRBJ1-2; the D gene is possibly TRBD1 (6 bases). From germline, CDR1 is SNHLY and CDR2 FYNNEI. The V and J ends lost 6 bases and 4 bases respectively, with 12 bases between them. CDR3 length: 13 residues. In nucleotides, the CDR3 is TGTGCCAGCAGCGCCGGGACATCCTATGGCTACACCTTC. Translation: CASSAGTSYGYTF.

The J gene is TRBJ1-2, the V gene TRBV18; D might be TRBD1 (5 bases). V dropped 1 base and J dropped 8 bases, with 11 bases sitting between them. This CDR3 is built from 13 residues. Germline V gene sequence: CDR1 KGHSH, CDR2 LQKENI. CDR3 bases: TGTGCCAGCTCACCACAGGGGAACCGCGGCTACACCTTC. Translation gives CASSPQGNRGYTF.

The chain joins TRBV30 to TRBJ2-7, with D possibly TRBD2 on 6 matching bases. Germline assignment: CDR1 GTSNPN and CDR2 SVGIG (reference sequence). The CDR3 is made up of 12 amino acids. V lost 2 bases and J 6 bases, leaving 11 bases between the germline ends. In nucleotides, the CDR3 is TGTGCCTGGAGTCGGACTATACGCGAGCAGTACTTC. Its translation: CAWSRTIREQYF.

The chain links TRBV28 to TRBJ2-7, with D tentatively TRBD1 (5 bases). Germline CDR1 reads MDHEN; CDR2 reads SYDVKM. Trimming stripped 6 bases from V and 0 bases from J, with 9 bases between. The CDR3 covers 13 residues. The CDR3 spells CASRGPYSYEQYF. In DNA, the CDR3 is TGTGCCAGCAGGGGGCCCTACTCCTACGAGCAGTACTTC.

The V call is TRBV28, the J call TRBJ1-5, with TRBD1 matching over 9 bases. V dropped 5 bases and J dropped 6; count of bases not matched to a gene: 8. The germline V gene has CDR1 MDHEN and CDR2 SYDVKM. CDR3 length equals 15 residues. CDR3 DNA: TGTGCCAGCAGTACCGACAGGGGGAAGGGTCAGCCCCAGCATTTT. This codes for CASSTDRGKGQPQHF.

This clone appeared a few times. The rearrangement joins TRBV9 to TRBJ1-3; TRBD1 might be the D (6 bases). The CDR3 covers 15 residues. CDR1 and CDR2 from the germline V gene are SGDLS and YYNGEE. V lost 0 bases, J lost 3 bases, and 10 bases lay in between. In DNA, the CDR3 is TGTGCCAGCAGCGTAGACCCGGACAGTGGAAACACCATATATTTT. It specifies CASSVDPDSGNTIYF.

This chain connects TRBV7-8 to TRBJ2-5; TRBD2 aligns across 7 bases. V was clipped by 0 bases and J by 5 bases; unmatched bases: 9. The CDR3 length is 16 residues. Per germline, CDR1 SGHVS and CDR2 FQNEAQ. The CDR3 DNA is TGTGCCAGCAGCTTAGCGTCGGGGAGGGCGGGCGAGACCCAGTACTTC. It encodes CASSLASGRAGETQYF.